Listed below are T cell receptor beta chains from one sample, sequenced in a study of response to subunit inactivated influenza vaccine. TCRdb redid the calling of the RT-PCR reads with MiXCR, one entry per CDR3 protein. The profile covers some 500,000 distinct CDR3 sequences, with roughly 23% appearing a single time and approximately 2% taken by the ten largest. The sequencing here drew on CD4+ T cells sorted from PBMCs, taken roughly 5 days after vaccination. The source is a man over 45 who received an inactivated influenza vaccine. Both conserved end residues are part of each CDR3. A D gene is named only where the DNA matches it firmly. Clone sizes are given selectively: once, few, many, or a class where the clone is expanded.

CDR3 length	J gene	V gene	clone size	D gene	CDR3 protein	CDR3 DNA
14	TRBJ2-2	TRBV5-1	NA	NA	CASSLGSETGELFF	TGCGCCAGCAGCTTGGGATCGGAAACCGGGGAGCTGTTTTTT
16	TRBJ2-2	TRBV7-2	NA	TRBD2	CASSLSGLANTGELFF	TGTGCCAGCAGCTTATCGGGACTAGCGAACACCGGGGAGCTGTTTTTT
16	TRBJ1-6	TRBV20-1	NA	NA	CSARIARGLDNSPLHF	TGCAGTGCTAGGATTGCCCGGGGGCTGGATAATTCACCCCTCCACTTT
15	TRBJ1-5	TRBV29-1	many	TRBD1	CSVADRGFGNQPQHF	TGCAGCGTCGCTGACAGGGGGTTCGGCAATCAGCCCCAGCATTTT
15	TRBJ2-7	TRBV12-3/TRBV12-4	few	TRBD1	CASSSPGQGGEEQYF	TGTGCCAGCAGTTCGCCGGGACAGGGGGGTGAGGAGCAGTACTTC
13	TRBJ2-7	TRBV5-1	NA	TRBD1	CASSDGTGVGQYF	TGCGCCAGCAGCGACGGGACAGGGGTAGGGCAGTACTTC
13	TRBJ1-5	TRBV29-1	many	NA	CSVAGATGQPQHF	TGCAGCGTCGCCGGGGCCACCGGGCAGCCCCAGCATTTT
13	TRBJ2-5	TRBV15	NA	NA	CATTPGLTGTQYF	TGTGCCACCACCCCAGGGTTGACCGGGACCCAGTACTTC
15	TRBJ1-3	TRBV9	few	NA	CASSPHGSSGNTIYF	TGTGCCAGCAGCCCTCACGGAAGCTCTGGAAACACCATATATTTT
15	TRBJ1-1	TRBV12-3/TRBV12-4	NA	NA	CASSLSGIMNTEAFF	TGTGCCAGCAGTTTGAGCGGCATTATGAACACTGAAGCTTTCTTT